The 6 T cell receptor beta chains given below trace back to one sample, sequenced in a study of T cell changes during pregnancy in multiple sclerosis. Profiled with immunoSEQ multiplex PCR; TCRdb holds only in-frame clones, not every one. The sample records about 59,000 clones, about 94% being singletons. The sample in question was peripheral blood, obtained in the third trimester of pregnancy. These TCRs come from a female donor in good health, enrolled as a control in a pregnancy study.

The gene calls are TRBV5-8 and TRBJ2-6, with 7 bases aligning to TRBD2. Looked up from germline, CDR1 is SGHTS and CDR2 is YDEGEE. Losses at the gene ends were 1 base for V and 2 bases for J; bases not matched to a gene: 15. The CDR3 sequence is 20 residues long. This chain's CDR3 is CASSLISGGGSFAGANVLTF. The CDR3 region has the DNA TGTGCCAGCAGCTTGATCTCTGGGGGGGGTAGTTTTGCTGGGGCCAACGTCCTGACTTTC.

The chain joins TRBV10-3 to TRBJ2-1; D possibly corresponds to TRBD2 (6 bases). Germline-derived CDR1 and CDR2 are ENHRY and SYGVKD. This CDR3 region has 11 residues. Deletions cut 10 bases from V and 8 bases from J, with 12 bases between. CDR3 nucleotides: TGTGCCACAGGGTGGGGGGATGAGCAGTTCTTC. Protein sequence: CATGWGDEQFF.

The rearrangement joins TRBV6-5 to TRBJ2-1, with a tentative D call TRBD1 (6 bases). Looked up from germline, CDR1 is MNHEY and CDR2 is SVGAGI. The V end lost 6 bases, the J end lost 4 bases, and 7 bases lay between the germline ends. The CDR3 length is 12 residues. CDR3 sequence: CASRQGYNEQFF. The CDR3 DNA reads as TGTGCCAGCAGACAGGGATACAATGAGCAGTTCTTC.

The sample holds many counts of this clone. The chain couples TRBV6-1 to TRBJ1-2; D possibly corresponds to TRBD1 (6 bases). Germline V gives CDR1 MNHNS, CDR2 SASEGT. This CDR3 is built from 14 residues. The germline V and J ends were trimmed by 3 bases and 5 bases, with 13 bases remaining between them. CDR3 amino acids: CASSDPGETYGYTF. Written as DNA, the CDR3 is TGTGCCAGCAGTGACCCAGGGGAGACGTATGGCTACACCTTC.

V gene TRBV6-1 combines with J gene TRBJ2-3; 11 bases match TRBD2. V lost 8 bases, J lost 1 base, and 5 bases stayed unmatched. This CDR3 has 15 residues. Germline CDR1 reads MNHNS; CDR2 reads SASEGT. DNA for the CDR3: TGTGCCAGCTCCCCGACTAGCGGGGGCACAGATACGCAGTATTTT. Amino acid sequence: CASSPTSGGTDTQYF.

The chain uses TRBV4-1 and TRBJ1-6; the match to TRBD1 covers 7 bases. The CDR3 contains 17 residues. Germline assignment: CDR1 MGHRA and CDR2 YSYEKL. The V segment lost 3 bases and the J segment 4 bases; nucleotides outside the gene matches: 9. The CDR3 protein is CASSQDTGQAYNSPLHF. Written as DNA, the CDR3 is TGCGCCAGCAGCCAGGACACCGGACAGGCTTATAATTCACCCCTCCACTTT.